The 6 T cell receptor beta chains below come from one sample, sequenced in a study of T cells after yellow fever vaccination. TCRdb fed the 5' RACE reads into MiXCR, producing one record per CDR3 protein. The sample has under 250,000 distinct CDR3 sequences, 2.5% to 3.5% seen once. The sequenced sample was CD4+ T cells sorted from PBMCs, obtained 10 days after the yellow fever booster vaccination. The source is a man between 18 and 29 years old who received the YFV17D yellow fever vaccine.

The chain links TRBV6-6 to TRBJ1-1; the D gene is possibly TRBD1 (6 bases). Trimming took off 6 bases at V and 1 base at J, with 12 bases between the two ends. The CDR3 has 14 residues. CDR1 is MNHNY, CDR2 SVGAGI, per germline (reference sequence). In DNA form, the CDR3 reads TGTGCCAGCAGGTCGACAGGTGAGAACACTGAAGCTTTCTTT. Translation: CASRSTGENTEAFF.

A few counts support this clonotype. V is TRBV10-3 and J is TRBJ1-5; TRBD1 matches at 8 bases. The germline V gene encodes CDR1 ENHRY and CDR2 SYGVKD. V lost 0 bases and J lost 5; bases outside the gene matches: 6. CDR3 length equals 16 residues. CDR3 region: CAISESKQGVYQPQHF. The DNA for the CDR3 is TGTGCCATCAGTGAGTCTAAACAGGGGGTGTATCAGCCCCAGCATTTT.

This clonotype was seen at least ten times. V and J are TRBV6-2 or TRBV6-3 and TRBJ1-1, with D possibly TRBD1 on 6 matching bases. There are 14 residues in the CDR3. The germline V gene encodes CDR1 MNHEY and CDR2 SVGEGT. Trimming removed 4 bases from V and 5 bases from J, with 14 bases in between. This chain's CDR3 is CASSSTGGGTEAFF. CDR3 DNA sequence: TGTGCCAGCAGTTCGACCGGAGGGGGAACTGAAGCTTTCTTT.

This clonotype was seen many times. The CDR3 reads CASSHKRSTGEDNTIYF. DNA of the CDR3: TGCGCCAGCAGCCACAAAAGGTCGACAGGGGAAGACAACACCATATATTTT. J is TRBJ1-3 and V is TRBV4-1; 8 nucleotides match TRBD1. The CDR3 has 17 amino acids. V shed 3 bases and J 7 bases; nucleotides not matched to a gene: 14. Germline CDR1 and CDR2: MGHRA and YSYEKL.

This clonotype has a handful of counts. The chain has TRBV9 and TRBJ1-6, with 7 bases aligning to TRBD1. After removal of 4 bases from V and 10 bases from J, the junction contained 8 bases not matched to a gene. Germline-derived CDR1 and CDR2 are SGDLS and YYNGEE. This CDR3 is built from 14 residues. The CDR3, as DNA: TGTGCCAGCAGCCCTTATCCAGGGGGATCACCCCTCCACTTT. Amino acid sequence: CASSPYPGGSPLHF.

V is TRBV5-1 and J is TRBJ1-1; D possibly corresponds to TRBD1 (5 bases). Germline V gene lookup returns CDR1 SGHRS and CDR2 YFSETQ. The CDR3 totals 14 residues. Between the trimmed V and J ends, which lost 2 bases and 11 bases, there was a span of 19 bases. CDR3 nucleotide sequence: TGCGCCAGCAGCTTTGAAGGGCCAGGGAGTACGGCTTTCTTT. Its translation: CASSFEGPGSTAFF.